This TCR beta chain was sequenced in a study of CD8 T cells in ankylosing spondylitis. Study-wide findings and caveats: Disease-linked clones reportedly showed significant enrichment in matched ankylosing spondylitis synovial fluid. There were earlier reports of some motif variants in reactive arthritis synovial fluid and blood. Seemingly characteristic of ankylosing spondylitis blood was a TCR beta motif consisting of about 8 highly homologous variants.

This clonotype occurred many times. Its antigen remains unidentified. Scientists made TCR beta libraries using quantitative 5'-RACE with molecular barcodes. MiXCR, run by TCRdb on the 5' RACE reads, gives a single entry per CDR3 protein. Counted here are about 210,000 distinct CDR3 sequences, 7% to 10% occurring once; the ten biggest clones make up around 4.9%. This CDR3 comprises 14 residues. V was trimmed by 7 bases and J by 5 bases, leaving 14 bases between them. Germline CDR1 SNHLY, CDR2 FYNNEI. This TCR derives from a female donor with ankylosing spondylitis or in good health (not recorded which). What was sequenced was blood, either unsorted or a sorted T cell fraction (not recorded which). The chain carries TRBV2 and TRBJ2-2; possibly TRBD2 for D (5 bases). The CDR3 DNA reads TGTGCCAGCAAGCCGGGGATAAGGACCGGGGAGCTGTTTTTT. This gives the protein CASKPGIRTGELFF.